Following are 6 T cell receptor beta chains from one sample sequenced in a study of human T cells and chemical hapten exposure. TCRdb fed the RACE reads into MiXCR, producing one record per CDR3 protein. The sample yields some 340,000 distinct CDR3 sequences, 6% to 8.5% seen once. Sample time point: patch test 1, 2 weeks after DPC sensitization. The treatment is: therapeutic diphenylcyclopropenone sensitization with weekly scalp DPC. The source was whole blood, collected in connection with sensitization to the hapten diphenylcyclopropenone (DPC). These receptors were obtained from a woman in her late teens or twenties with alopecia areata. Some clones in this sample may be carry-over from other donors' samples.

The chain recombines TRBV20-1 with TRBJ2-1, with 12 bases that match TRBD2. The CDR3 spans 15 residues. Germline V CDR1 and CDR2: DFQATT, SNEGSKA (reference sequence). The J segment lost 10 bases and the V segment lost 1 base, leaving 8 bases of the junction unmatched. Here the CDR3 reads CSARGGTSGLIEQFF. CDR3 DNA: TGCAGTGCTAGAGGTGGGACTAGCGGGTTAATCGAGCAGTTCTTC.

This clonotype was seen repeatedly, ten times or more. CDR3 sequence reads: CASSPGNQETQYF. DNA of the CDR3: TGTGCCAGCAGCCCCGGGAACCAAGAGACCCAGTACTTC. This chain uses TRBV7-2 with TRBJ2-5; D is possibly TRBD2 (5 bases). Germline V gene data show CDR1 as SGHTA and CDR2 as FQGNSA. This CDR3 has 13 amino acids. V lost 5 bases, J lost 0 bases, and 7 bases lay in between.

This chain links TRBV7-2 with TRBJ1-2, with D perhaps TRBD1 (5 bases). Germline-derived CDR1 and CDR2 are SGHTA and FQGNSA. CDR3 length: 14 residues. V lost 6 bases and J 2 bases, leaving 13 bases between the germline ends. The CDR3: CASRGRDGNYGYTF. DNA of the CDR3: TGTGCCAGCAGGGGCCGGGACGGCAACTATGGCTACACCTTC. The entire variable domain, with the rest obtained from reference TRBV7-2 and TRBJ1-2, is as follows: GAGVSQSPSNKVTEKGKDVELRCDPISGHTALYWYRQSLGQGLEFLIYFQGNSAPDKSGLPSDRFSAERTGGSVSTLTIQRTQQEDSAVYLCASRGRDGNYGYTFGSGTRLTVV.

This clonotype has a count of ten or more. This chain links TRBV9 with TRBJ2-1; 7 bases line up with TRBD2. Trimming at V came to 0 bases and at J to 4 bases, leaving 4 bases not matched to a gene. CDR1 is SGDLS and CDR2 is YYNGEE in the germline V gene. This CDR3 spans 15 amino acids. CDR3 DNA sequence: TGTGCCAGCAGCGTAGCTAGCGGAGAGTACAATGAGCAGTTCTTC. Protein: CASSVASGEYNEQFF.

The chain is built from TRBV20-1 and TRBJ1-2, with D unresolved. V was clipped by 0 bases and J by 6 bases, with 11 bases between them. Per the germline V gene, CDR1 is DFQATT and CDR2 is SNEGSKA (reference sequence). The CDR3 is 13 residues long. This CDR3 reads CSARDSRWDGYTF. DNA of the CDR3: TGCAGTGCTAGAGACTCGAGATGGGATGGCTACACCTTC.

This clonotype was counted only a few times. This rearrangement joins TRBV24-1 to TRBJ2-1; D is ambiguous. Germline V gene data show CDR1 as KGHDR and CDR2 as SFDVKD. V dropped 0 bases and J dropped 10 bases, with 6 bases sitting between them. The CDR3 has 12 residues. CDR3 in amino acids: CATSDLREEQFF. In DNA, the CDR3 is TGTGCCACCAGTGATTTGAGGGAAGAGCAGTTCTTC.